This T cell receptor (beta chain) originates from a study of cytotoxic CD8 clonotypes in ibrutinib-treated CLL. Turning to the study itself: Once patients had received a median 12 months of treatment, range 6 to 36, response samples were obtained.

Study-wide points: Age-matched healthy donor levels were exceeded by baseline clonality, which tracked circulating CD8+ T-cell counts. The public clonotypes identified were infrequent and showed contraction or stability on treatment.

The CDR3 runs 14 residues. The germline gives CDR1 SGHRS, CDR2 YFSETQ. Trimming cost V 0 bases and J 8 bases; bases outside gene matches: 7. To note about this clone: Its antigen is unknown.

The assay was immunoSEQ multiplex PCR, and TCRdb's table has in-frame clones only and misses some. The sample yields about 140,000 clones, under 95% seen once. The input for sequencing was PBMCs, taken after 12 months of ibrutinib treatment. The chain combines TRBV5-1 with TRBJ1-2; 7 nucleotides agree with TRBD1. The receptor's source is a human donor with chronic lymphocytic leukemia. DNA for the CDR3: TGCGCCAGCAGCTTGGGGGGACAGTTCGCCGGCTACACCTTC. Its protein product is CASSLGGQFAGYTF.